The 30 T cell receptor beta chains below come from one sample, sequenced in a study of CD8+ T cells in alopecia areata. Extracted RNA was reverse transcribed into cDNA, the sequencing template. Method: immunoSEQ multiplex PCR; TCRdb's copy keeps in-frame clones and lacks some. Of 110,000 or so clones listed, 55% to 65% are singletons. The specimen sequenced was CD4+ T cells sorted from blood. These receptors were obtained from a human donor in good health.

This clone appeared once. The chain links TRBV29-1 to TRBJ2-5; tentatively, D is TRBD2 (6 bases). V shed 8 bases and J shed 4 bases, with 14 bases lying between them. The CDR3 loop spans 12 amino acids. Germline loops: CDR1 SQVTM, CDR2 ANQGSEA. The CDR3 sequence: CSSSAGSETQYF. CDR3 DNA: TGCAGCTCCTCGGCGGGGTCAGAGACCCAGTACTTC.

Written as DNA, the CDR3 is TGTGCCTGGAGTACCGCGAGGGGCTGGAGGGGAGAGACCCAGTACTTC. Protein product: CAWSTARGWRGETQYF. The V call is TRBV30, the J call TRBJ2-5; tentative D call: TRBD2 (6 bases). The CDR3 is 16 amino acids. Trimming removed 2 bases at V and 4 bases at J, with 20 bases between. CDR1 and CDR2 from the germline V gene are GTSNPN and SVGIG (reference sequence).

The rearrangement links TRBV4-1 to TRBJ1-2; possibly TRBD1 for D (6 bases). V was clipped by 4 bases and J by 4 bases, with 13 bases between them. The CDR3 has 14 residues. Per germline, CDR1 MGHRA and CDR2 YSYEKL. This chain's CDR3 is CASSRDRLRYGYTF. The CDR3 DNA is TGCGCCAGCAGCCGCGACAGGCTGCGCTATGGCTACACCTTC.

This chain uses TRBV5-6 with TRBJ2-1; D call uncertain. V lost 5 bases and J 8 bases, leaving 17 bases between the germline ends. Germline loops: CDR1 SGHDT, CDR2 YYEEEE. The CDR3 covers 14 residues. The CDR3 loop is CASSTDPLADEQFF. DNA for the CDR3: TGTGCCAGCAGTACTGACCCTCTCGCGGATGAGCAGTTCTTC.

The chain uses TRBV15 and TRBJ2-1; 7 bases agree with TRBD1. This CDR3 is built from 16 residues. The germline CDR1 and CDR2 sequences are LNHNV and YYDKDF (reference sequence). The trim removed 5 bases at V and 5 bases at J, leaving 12 bases unmatched. The CDR3, as DNA: TGTGCCACCAGCCGGGACAGTTGGGTGGTGGACAATGAGCAGTTCTTC. Protein: CATSRDSWVVDNEQFF.

This chain connects TRBV9 to TRBJ2-1; 9 bases are shared with TRBD2. The CDR3 is 17 amino acids. With 4 bases clipped from V and 8 bases from J, the junction kept 16 bases outside the gene matches. Germline-derived CDR1 and CDR2 are SGDLS and YYNGEE. The CDR3 here is CASSPLEGGGGADEQFF. The CDR3 DNA follows: TGTGCCAGCAGCCCCCTTGAGGGGGGCGGGGGGGCTGATGAGCAGTTCTTC.

This chain connects TRBV7-2 to TRBJ2-5; D possibly uses TRBD1 or TRBD2 (7 bases each). The V gene lost 4 bases and the J gene lost 1 base, with 16 bases spanning the gap. In germline, CDR1 is SGHTA, CDR2 FQGNSA. This CDR3 is 16 amino acids long. CDR3 bases: TGTGCCAGCAGCTACAGACTAGCAGGGGGCCAAGAGACCCAGTACTTC. It is translated as CASSYRLAGGQETQYF.

The chain recombines TRBV30 with TRBJ1-1; D is unclear. Germline V gene lookup returns CDR1 GTSNPN and CDR2 SVGIG (reference sequence). V was pared by 3 bases and J by 4 bases, with 18 bases between. The CDR3 extends over 15 amino acids. The CDR3, as DNA: TGTGCCTGGAGGGATACCGGGAACCCGACCACTGAAGCTTTCTTT. This codes for CAWRDTGNPTTEAFF.

J is TRBJ1-2 and V is TRBV5-1, with TRBD1 matching over 7 bases. Per the germline V gene, CDR1 is SGHRS and CDR2 is YFSETQ. CDR3 length: 13 amino acids. The V and J ends lost 3 bases and 7 bases, in that order; junction bases with no gene match: 6. CDR3 in DNA: TGCGCCAGCAGCTATGAGGGGGCTTCTGGCTACACCTTC. Translation: CASSYEGASGYTF.

This clone was recorded a few times. V and J are TRBV7-2 and TRBJ1-2, with unresolved D. The CDR3 loop spans 14 amino acids. V lost 7 bases to trimming and J lost 2 bases, with 14 bases between them. Germline V gives CDR1 SGHTA, CDR2 FQGNSA. The DNA for the CDR3 is TGTGCCAGCAACCCCTCGGGCCAGAACTATGGCTACACCTTC. Translated, it gives CASNPSGQNYGYTF.

The chain employs TRBV2 and TRBJ2-1; D unclear. The V and J ends lost 2 bases and 5 bases respectively, with 7 bases between them. This CDR3 has 13 amino acids. Germline V lookup: CDR1 SNHLY, CDR2 FYNNEI. The CDR3 DNA follows: TGTGCCAGCAGTGAAAACAGAGACAATGAGCAGTTCTTC. The encoded protein is CASSENRDNEQFF.

This clone was picked up a small number of times. The chain links TRBV4-1 to TRBJ2-5, with 10 bases identical to TRBD1. The CDR3 spans 17 residues. The junction had 10 bases not matched to a gene; V was cut back by 4 bases and J by 2 bases. CDR1 and CDR2 from the germline V gene are MGHRA and YSYEKL. CDR3 loop: CASSRLPGTGVQETQYF. CDR3 nucleotide sequence: TGCGCCAGCAGCCGGCTCCCCGGGACAGGGGTTCAAGAGACCCAGTACTTC.

The chain recombines TRBV4-1 with TRBJ2-3; D is ambiguous. The V gene lost 1 base and the J gene lost 0 bases, with 14 bases spanning the gap. Germline loops: CDR1 MGHRA, CDR2 YSYEKL. This CDR3 is built from 17 residues. The CDR3 spells CASSQVDLGFSTDTQYF. As DNA, the CDR3 is TGCGCCAGCAGCCAAGTGGATTTGGGGTTCAGCACAGATACGCAGTATTTT.

This clone was counted once. J is TRBJ1-2 and V is TRBV14; possible D gene TRBD1, 5 bases. The V end was cut by 5 bases, the J end by 8 bases, with 9 bases between. The germline V gene has CDR1 SGHDN and CDR2 FVKESK. The CDR3 is 11 amino acids. The CDR3 bases are TGTGCCAGCAGCAAGGGACGCGGCTACACCTTC. Translated: CASSKGRGYTF.

The rearrangement uses TRBV5-1 and TRBJ1-1; 7 bases align to TRBD1. The J segment lost 7 bases and the V segment lost 4 bases, leaving 7 bases of the junction unmatched. In germline, CDR1 is SGHRS, CDR2 YFSETQ. CDR3 length equals 13 residues. The CDR3 loop is CASSRDAGGEAFF. The CDR3 coding sequence is TGCGCCAGCAGCCGGGACGCAGGGGGTGAAGCTTTCTTT.

This clone was picked up a small number of times. This chain joins TRBV15 and TRBJ1-5, with 7 bases that match TRBD1. From germline, CDR1 is LNHNV and CDR2 YYDKDF (reference sequence). This CDR3 spans 15 amino acids. V lost 9 bases to trimming and J lost 1 base; unmatched junction nucleotides: 9. The CDR3 DNA sequence: TGTGCCACAAAGCCACAGGGGAAGAGCAATCAGCCCCAGCATTTT. Protein product: CATKPQGKSNQPQHF.

This clone was seen just once. This chain joins TRBV5-6 and TRBJ2-3; a possible D gene is TRBD2 (7 bases). This CDR3 contains 16 residues. Germline CDR1 is SGHDT and CDR2 is YYEEEE. The ends were cut back, 2 bases at V and 2 bases at J, with 15 bases in the middle. CDR3 region: CASSFKRGAVTDTQYF. The CDR3 region has the DNA TGTGCCAGCAGCTTTAAACGGGGGGCCGTCACAGATACGCAGTATTTT. Complete variable domain (other parts from reference TRBV5-6 and TRBJ2-3): DAGVTQSPTHLIKTRGQQVTLRCSPKSGHDTVSWYQQALGQGPQFIFQYYEEEERQRGNFPDRFSGHQFPNYSSELNVNALLLGDSALYLCASSFKRGAVTDTQYFGPGTRLTVL.

The rearrangement joins TRBV19 to TRBJ2-3, with D uncertain. The V gene's germline CDR1 is LNHDA and CDR2 SQIVND (reference sequence). V was trimmed by 1 base and J by 4 bases, leaving 3 bases between them. The CDR3 sequence is 12 residues long. Here the CDR3 reads CASSIVADTQYF. For the CDR3, the DNA is TGTGCCAGTAGTATAGTGGCAGATACGCAGTATTTT. The full variable domain, its missing parts supplied by reference TRBV19 and TRBJ2-3, is DGGITQSPKYLFRKEGQNVTLSCEQNLNHDAMYWYRQDPGQGLRLIYYSQIVNDFQKGDIAEGYSVSREKKESFPLTVTSAQKNPTAFYLCASSIVADTQYFGPGTRLTVL.

The V call is TRBV29-1, the J call TRBJ1-1; unclear D gene. The length of the CDR3 is 12 residues. Germline CDR1 is SQVTM and CDR2 is ANQGSEA. V was cut by 7 bases and J by 1 base, with 10 bases left in between. This chain's CDR3 is CSGVPGNTEAFF. As DNA, the CDR3 is TGCAGCGGCGTACCAGGGAACACTGAAGCTTTCTTT.

The chain is built from TRBV11-3 and TRBJ1-6, with no clear D. This CDR3 contains 17 residues. The V end was cut by 5 bases, the J end by 9 bases, with 23 bases between. The germline V gene has CDR1 SGHNT and CDR2 YENEEA. CDR3 nucleotide sequence: TGTGCCAGCAGCCCGCTCCCGGCGGCAGGTGACCGTTCACCCCTCCACTTT. Translation gives CASSPLPAAGDRSPLHF.

This clone was picked up one time. The V and J genes are TRBV28 and TRBJ2-5; D is perhaps TRBD1 (5 bases). The CDR3 loop spans 14 amino acids. The V end lost 5 bases, the J end lost 13 bases, and 23 bases lay between the germline ends. From germline, CDR1 is MDHEN and CDR2 SYDVKM. DNA for the CDR3: TGTGCCAGCAGTCCCCGCCCCGAGACCTACAGGACGTACTTC. Translated, it gives CASSPRPETYRTYF.

This chain joins TRBV11-1 and TRBJ2-3; either TRBD1 or TRBD2 may supply D (5 bases each). This CDR3 contains 13 residues. Germline V gene data show CDR1 as SGHAT and CDR2 as FQDESV (reference sequence). V lost 3 bases and J lost 5, with 9 bases in between. CDR3 DNA sequence: TGTGCCAGCAGCTTGGGGGTACTAGATACGCAGTATTTT. This gives the protein CASSLGVLDTQYF.

The chain employs TRBV5-6 and TRBJ2-5; D is unresolved. This CDR3 is 14 amino acids long. Germline V gives CDR1 SGHDT, CDR2 YYEEEE. V was trimmed by 4 bases and J by 4 bases, leaving 14 bases between them. CDR3 nucleotide sequence: TGTGCCAGCAGCGAGGATCTAGGTGGAGAGACCCAGTACTTC. It translates to CASSEDLGGETQYF.

This rearrangement joins TRBV11-2 to TRBJ2-7, with TRBD2 matching over 10 bases. The CDR3 is 16 amino acids. After removal of 1 base from V and 3 bases from J, the junction contained 6 bases not matched to a gene. CDR1 is SGHAT, CDR2 FQNNGV, per germline. For the CDR3, the DNA is TGTGCCAGCAGCTTAGTAGCTAGCGGGGGAGTCTACGAGCAGTACTTC. Translation: CASSLVASGGVYEQYF.

The rearrangement joins TRBV15 to TRBJ2-6, with 8 nucleotides matching TRBD1. The junction had 5 bases not matched to a gene; V was cut back by 1 base and J by 0 bases. The CDR3 has 18 amino acids. Germline values: CDR1 LNHNV, CDR2 YYDKDF (reference sequence). CDR3 nucleotide sequence: TGTGCCACCAGCAGAGCGGGGGACAGGAGCTCTGGGGCCAACGTCCTGACTTTC. Amino acid sequence: CATSRAGDRSSGANVLTF.

This chain links TRBV30 with TRBJ2-1; 9 bases line up with TRBD2. In germline, CDR1 is GTSNPN, CDR2 SVGIG (reference sequence). The CDR3 sequence is 15 residues long. V was pared by 0 bases and J by 4 bases, with 4 bases of the junction left unmatched. CDR3 nucleotide sequence: TGTGCCTGGAGTGTACGGGCGGGGGGGTACAATGAGCAGTTCTTC. Protein product: CAWSVRAGGYNEQFF.

A few counts support this clone. The chain combines TRBV7-6 with TRBJ2-5; 10 nucleotides match TRBD2. Trimming at V came to 4 bases and at J to 1 base, leaving 3 bases not matched to a gene. This CDR3 is 15 amino acids long. Looked up from germline, CDR1 is SGHVS and CDR2 is FNYEAQ. In DNA, the CDR3 is TGTGCCAGCAGCTGGAGCGGGGGGGCCCAAGAGACCCAGTACTTC. This sequence encodes CASSWSGGAQETQYF.

The J gene is TRBJ1-2, the V gene TRBV29-1; 12 bases are shared with TRBD1. Per the germline V gene, CDR1 is SQVTM and CDR2 is ANQGSEA. The CDR3 consists of 15 residues. V shed 4 bases and J 3 bases; nucleotides not matched to a gene: 6. CDR3 DNA: TGCAGCGTTGCGGGACAGGGGGCGGAATACTATGGCTACACCTTC. Translating gives CSVAGQGAEYYGYTF.

Worth noting for this clone: One end of the junction fails to match germline, which may point to a read error. The V call is TRBV30, the J call TRBJ1-6; D gene uncertain. Germline-derived CDR1 and CDR2 are GTSNPN and SVGIG (reference sequence). The CDR3 is 15 amino acids. Written as DNA, the CDR3 is TGTGTCTGGTCCCTCGTTGGCAGCGCAAATTCACCCCTCCACTTT. This translates into CVWSLVGSANSPLHF.

The V call is TRBV5-6, the J call TRBJ2-2; D is ambiguous. The ends were cut back, 6 bases at V and 1 base at J, with 4 bases in the middle. Germline V gene sequence: CDR1 SGHDT, CDR2 YYEEEE. The CDR3 is made up of 12 amino acids. The CDR3 protein is CASTQNTGELFF. Written as DNA, the CDR3 is TGTGCCAGCACCCAGAACACCGGGGAGCTGTTTTTT.